Shown below are 18 T cell receptor beta chains from a single sample sequenced in a study of cytomegalovirus exposure and HLA in healthy donors. PCR was performed using 60 Vbeta and 13 Jbeta primers. Measured with immunoSEQ multiplex PCR; TCRdb has only the in-frame clones, and not every one. Of over 50,000 clones detected, 80% to 90% appear once; the ten largest clones hold over 1.2%. Sequenced material: PBMCs. The receptors derive from a man aged 30 to 45 in good health and CMV-seropositive.

This chain links TRBV11-1 with TRBJ2-7; TRBD2 matches 8 bases. The CDR3 runs 14 residues. The V gene's germline CDR1 is SGHAT and CDR2 FQDESV (reference sequence). V lost 2 bases to trimming and J lost 4 bases; unmatched junction nucleotides: 4. The DNA of the CDR3 is TGTGCCAGCAGCTTAATGGCTAGCGGGTACGAGCAGTACTTC. This gives the protein CASSLMASGYEQYF.

V and J are TRBV2 and TRBJ1-6, with 10 bases identical to TRBD1. With V trimmed by 2 bases and J by 11 bases, 12 bases remained unmatched. Germline CDR1 is SNHLY and CDR2 is FYNNEI. This CDR3 is built from 17 residues. The CDR3 nucleotides are TGTGCCAGCAGTGAAACACTAGGGACAGGGGTAGTAGCACCCCTCCACTTT. This encodes CASSETLGTGVVAPLHF.

The chain employs TRBV5-4 and TRBJ2-1; the match to TRBD2 covers 10 bases. Germline CDR1 reads SGHNT; CDR2 reads YYREEE (reference sequence). Trimming at V came to 0 bases and at J to 9 bases, leaving 9 bases not matched to a gene. This CDR3 region has 16 residues. DNA of the CDR3: TGTGCCAGCAGCTTGGGTGGGGGACTAGCGCCCGGTGAGCAGTTCTTC. Translation: CASSLGGGLAPGEQFF.

The chain recombines TRBV7-9 with TRBJ1-4; 7 bases are a match to TRBD1. This CDR3 spans 17 amino acids. CDR1 and CDR2 (germline): SEHNR, FQNEAQ (reference sequence). The V segment lost 5 bases and the J segment 2 bases; nucleotides outside the gene matches: 11. The CDR3 sequence: CASSRYGGTATNEKLFF. In nucleotides, the CDR3 is TGTGCCAGCAGCCGATACGGTGGGACAGCCACTAATGAAAAACTGTTTTTT. Together with reference TRBV7-9 and TRBJ1-4, the CDR3 gives the full variable domain: DTGVSQNPRHKITKRGQNVTFRCDPISEHNRLYWYRQTLGQGPEFLTYFQNEAQLEKSRLLSDRFSAERPKGSFSTLEIQRTEQGDSAMYLCASSRYGGTATNEKLFFGSGTQLSVL.

The chain is built from TRBV29-1 and TRBJ1-1; 9 nucleotides match TRBD1. The germline CDR1 and CDR2 sequences are SQVTM and ANQGSEA. The CDR3 runs to 14 residues. With 8 bases clipped from V and 1 base from J, the junction kept 8 bases outside the gene matches. The CDR3 region has the DNA TGCAGCACACGACAGGGGGTAGGGAACACTGAAGCTTTCTTT. It is translated as CSTRQGVGNTEAFF.

The chain joins TRBV15 to TRBJ1-1; TRBD1 might be the D (5 bases). V lost 3 bases and J lost 1, with 9 bases in between. Germline V gene data show CDR1 as LNHNV and CDR2 as YYDKDF (reference sequence). This CDR3 is 14 amino acids long. CDR3 loop: CATSRGDRNTEAFF. Here the CDR3 DNA reads TGTGCCACCAGCAGGGGTGACAGGAACACTGAAGCTTTCTTT.

This CDR3 is CASSRRGNTEAFF. The CDR3 coding sequence is TGTGCCAGCAGTCGTCGGGGGAACACTGAAGCTTTCTTT. The V and J genes are TRBV6-6 and TRBJ1-1, with unresolved D. The CDR3 covers 13 residues. The V gene's germline CDR1 is MNHNY and CDR2 SVGAGI (reference sequence). Trimming took off 5 bases at V and 1 base at J, with 8 bases between the two ends.

The genes are TRBV5-1 and TRBJ2-7; 8 positions match TRBD1. Germline loops: CDR1 SGHRS, CDR2 YFSETQ. The CDR3 runs to 15 residues. J was trimmed by 0 bases and V by 4 bases; bases with no gene match: 6. The CDR3 loop is CASSRADRASYEQYF. The CDR3 DNA follows: TGCGCCAGCAGCCGGGCGGACAGGGCCTCCTACGAGCAGTACTTC.

The genes are TRBV11-1 and TRBJ2-5; TRBD2 agrees at 9 bases. V was pared by 4 bases and J by 4 bases, with 10 bases of the junction left unmatched. This CDR3 comprises 16 residues. The germline V gene has CDR1 SGHAT and CDR2 FQDESV (reference sequence). The chain's CDR3 is CASSSLGGRARETQYF. The CDR3 coding sequence is TGTGCCAGCAGCTCCCTCGGCGGGAGGGCCCGAGAGACCCAGTACTTC. The variable domain in full, with the rest retrieved from reference TRBV11-1 and TRBJ2-5, is EAEVAQSPRYKITEKSQAVAFWCDPISGHATLYWYRQILGQGPELLVQFQDESVVDDSQLPKDRFSAERLKGVDSTLKIQPAELGDSAMYLCASSSLGGRARETQYFGPGTRLLVL.

CDR3 amino acids: CASSPSPAVQYF. DNA for the CDR3: TGTGCCAGCAGTCCTTCCCCAGCGGTGCAGTATTTT. The gene calls are TRBV27 and TRBJ2-3; a possible D gene is TRBD2 (5 bases). This CDR3 comprises 12 residues. The germline V gene has CDR1 MNHEY and CDR2 SMNVEV (reference sequence). V lost 5 bases, J lost 11 bases, and 14 bases lay in between.

J is TRBJ1-1 and V is TRBV4-1; D is unclear. The CDR3 extends over 18 amino acids. Germline V gene data show CDR1 as MGHRA and CDR2 as YSYEKL. V lost 1 base and J 0 bases, leaving 18 bases between the germline ends. CDR3 amino acids: CASSQVPHAVEMNTEAFF. The CDR3 bases are TGCGCCAGCAGCCAAGTTCCCCACGCGGTGGAGATGAACACTGAAGCTTTCTTT.

This chain uses TRBV25-1 with TRBJ1-2, with D perhaps TRBD1 (6 bases). Between the trimmed V and J ends, which lost 5 bases and 3 bases, there was a span of 10 bases. The CDR3 length is 13 residues. The germline V gene encodes CDR1 MGHDK and CDR2 SYGVNS. CDR3 in DNA: TGTGCCAGCAGTCTAGGGGGGGACTATGGCTACACCTTC. Translation: CASSLGGDYGYTF.

This chain joins TRBV27 and TRBJ1-1; TRBD1 agrees at 7 bases. The CDR3 runs to 14 residues. The V gene end was trimmed by 5 bases and the J gene end by 3 bases; junction bases not matched to a gene: 6. The germline V gene has CDR1 MNHEY and CDR2 SMNVEV (reference sequence). CDR3 sequence (DNA): TGTGCCAGCAGTCCCTGGGACAGTGACACTGAAGCTTTCTTT. Translating it yields CASSPWDSDTEAFF.

The CDR3 nucleotides read TGTGCCAGCAGCTTGTTCGATTCACCCCTCCACTTT. It yields the protein CASSLFDSPLHF. The genes are TRBV5-6 and TRBJ1-6; D is unresolved. Trimming left V 1 base short and J 8 bases short, with 4 bases between. CDR1 and CDR2 (germline): SGHDT, YYEEEE. The CDR3 length is 12 residues.

Turning to this clone: At one end, the junction sequence differs from germline, possibly due to a read error. The chain employs TRBV20-1 and TRBJ2-7; TRBD1 might be the D (6 bases). The CDR3 is 10 amino acids. In germline, CDR1 is DFQATT, CDR2 SNEGSKA (reference sequence). CDR3 sequence (DNA): TGCAGTGCTGGAGACAGGGAGCAGTACTTC. Translated: CSAGDREQYF.

V gene TRBV29-1 combines with J gene TRBJ1-1; D might be TRBD1 (5 bases). The CDR3 extends over 11 amino acids. CDR1 is SQVTM and CDR2 is ANQGSEA in the germline V gene. Trimming removed 3 bases from V and 4 bases from J, with 6 bases in between. CDR3 in DNA: TGCAGCGTTGACGGGGGCACTGAAGCTTTCTTT. Protein sequence: CSVDGGTEAFF.

Only one count was recorded for this clone. The V call is TRBV28, the J call TRBJ1-6, with D possibly being TRBD1 (6 bases). Looked up from germline, CDR1 is MDHEN and CDR2 is SYDVKM. Trimming took 1 base from V and 7 from J, leaving 11 bases between them. The CDR3 runs to 15 residues. CDR3 bases: TGTGCCAGCAGTTTATCGGGGGGCGCGAATTCACCCCTCCACTTT. Amino acids: CASSLSGGANSPLHF.

This chain uses TRBV15 with TRBJ2-5; TRBD2 is a possible D gene (5 bases). The CDR3 consists of 15 residues. Germline lookup yields CDR1 LNHNV and CDR2 YYDKDF (reference sequence). Deletions cut 0 bases from V and 3 bases from J, with 11 bases between. This CDR3 reads CATSRDLDGEETQYF. The CDR3 DNA sequence: TGTGCCACCAGCAGAGATCTCGACGGGGAAGAGACCCAGTACTTC. Full variable domain (rest looked up from reference TRBV15 and TRBJ2-5): DAMVIQNPRYQVTQFGKPVTLSCSQTLNHNVMYWYQQKSSQAPKLLFHYYDKDFNNEADTPDNFQSRRPNTSFCFLDIRSPGLGDTAMYLCATSRDLDGEETQYFGPGTRLLVL.